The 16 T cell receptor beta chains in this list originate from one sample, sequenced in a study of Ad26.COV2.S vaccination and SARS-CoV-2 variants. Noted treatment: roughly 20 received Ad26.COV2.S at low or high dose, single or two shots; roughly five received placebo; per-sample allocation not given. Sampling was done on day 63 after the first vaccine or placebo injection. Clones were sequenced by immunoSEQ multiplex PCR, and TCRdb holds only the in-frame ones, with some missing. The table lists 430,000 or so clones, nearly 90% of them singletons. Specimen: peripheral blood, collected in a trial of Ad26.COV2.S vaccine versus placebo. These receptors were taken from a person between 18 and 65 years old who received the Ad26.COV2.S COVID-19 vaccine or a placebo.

This CDR3 is CASSPQSPTLGYTF. Written as DNA, the CDR3 is TGTGCCAGCAGCCCCCAAAGTCCGACGCTCGGCTACACCTTC. This chain connects TRBV7-6 to TRBJ1-2; D is undetermined. V was trimmed by 5 bases and J by 8 bases, leaving 18 bases between them. Germline loops: CDR1 SGHVS, CDR2 FNYEAQ. The CDR3 extends over 14 amino acids.

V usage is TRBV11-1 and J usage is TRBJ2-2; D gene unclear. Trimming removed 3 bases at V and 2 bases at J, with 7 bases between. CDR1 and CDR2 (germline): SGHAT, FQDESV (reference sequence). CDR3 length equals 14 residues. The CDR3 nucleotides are TGTGCCAGCAGCTTTCGACACAACACCGGGGAGCTGTTTTTT. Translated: CASSFRHNTGELFF. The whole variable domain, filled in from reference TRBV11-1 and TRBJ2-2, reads EAEVAQSPRYKITEKSQAVAFWCDPISGHATLYWYRQILGQGPELLVQFQDESVVDDSQLPKDRFSAERLKGVDSTLKIQPAELGDSAMYLCASSFRHNTGELFFGEGSRLTVL.

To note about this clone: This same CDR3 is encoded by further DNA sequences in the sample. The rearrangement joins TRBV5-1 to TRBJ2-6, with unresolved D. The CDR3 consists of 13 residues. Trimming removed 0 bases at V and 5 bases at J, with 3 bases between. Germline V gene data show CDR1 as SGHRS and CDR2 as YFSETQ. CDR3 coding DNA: TGCGCCAGCAGCTTGGGTCGGGCCAACGTCCTGACTTTC. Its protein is CASSLGRANVLTF.

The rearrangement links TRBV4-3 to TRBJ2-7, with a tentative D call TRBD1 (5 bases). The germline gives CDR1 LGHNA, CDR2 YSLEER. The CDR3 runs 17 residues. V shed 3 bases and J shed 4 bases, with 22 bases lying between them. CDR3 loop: CASSQPQGIRSPYEQYF. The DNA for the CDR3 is TGCGCCAGCAGCCAGCCTCAGGGAATTCGCTCGCCTTACGAGCAGTACTTC.

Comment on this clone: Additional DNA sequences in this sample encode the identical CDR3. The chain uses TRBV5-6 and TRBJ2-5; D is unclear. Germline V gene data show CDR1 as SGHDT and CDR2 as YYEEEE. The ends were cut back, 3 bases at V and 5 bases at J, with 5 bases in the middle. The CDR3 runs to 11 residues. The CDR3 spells CASSYLETQYF. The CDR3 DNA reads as TGTGCCAGCAGCTACCTGGAGACCCAGTACTTC.

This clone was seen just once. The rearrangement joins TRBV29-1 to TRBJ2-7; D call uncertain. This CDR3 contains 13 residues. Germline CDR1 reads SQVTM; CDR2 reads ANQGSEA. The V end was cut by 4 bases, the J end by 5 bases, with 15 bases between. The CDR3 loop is CSVVSVDKDEQYF. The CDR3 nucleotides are TGCAGCGTTGTCTCGGTAGATAAAGACGAGCAGTACTTC.

The CDR3 DNA follows: TGTGCCAGCAGCTTGAATTTAAACGCCGGGACAGGGCTCTACGAGCAGTACTTC. It translates to CASSLNLNAGTGLYEQYF. The chain combines TRBV5-6 with TRBJ2-7; 9 nucleotides match TRBD1. CDR1 is SGHDT, CDR2 YYEEEE, per germline. The CDR3 is made up of 18 amino acids. Losses at the gene ends were 1 base for V and 3 bases for J; bases not matched to a gene: 14.

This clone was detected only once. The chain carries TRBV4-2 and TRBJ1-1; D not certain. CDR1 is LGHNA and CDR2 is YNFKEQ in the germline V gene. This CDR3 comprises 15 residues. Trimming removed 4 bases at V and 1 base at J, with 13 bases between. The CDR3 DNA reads TGTGCCAGCAGCCTCCTCGGAGGAAAGAACACTGAAGCTTTCTTT. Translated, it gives CASSLLGGKNTEAFF.

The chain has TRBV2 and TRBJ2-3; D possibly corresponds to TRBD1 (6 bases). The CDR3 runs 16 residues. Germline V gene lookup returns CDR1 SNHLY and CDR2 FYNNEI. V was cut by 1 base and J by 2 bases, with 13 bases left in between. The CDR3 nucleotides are TGTGCCAGCAGTGAAGACAGGGTGGTCTACACAGATACGCAGTATTTT. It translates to CASSEDRVVYTDTQYF.

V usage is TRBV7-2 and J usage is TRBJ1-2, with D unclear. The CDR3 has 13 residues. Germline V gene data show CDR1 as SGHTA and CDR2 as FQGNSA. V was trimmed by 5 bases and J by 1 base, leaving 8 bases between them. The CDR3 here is CASSQTYNYGYTF. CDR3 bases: TGTGCCAGCAGCCAGACTTATAACTATGGCTACACCTTC.

CDR3 nucleotide sequence: TGTGCCAGCACTGTACAGGGGCCGCAATATGGCTACACCTTC. Translating it yields CASTVQGPQYGYTF. The rearrangement joins TRBV2 to TRBJ1-2, with TRBD1 matching 7 bases. V lost 7 bases and J lost 5; bases outside the gene matches: 10. From germline, CDR1 is SNHLY and CDR2 FYNNEI. This CDR3 has 14 amino acids.

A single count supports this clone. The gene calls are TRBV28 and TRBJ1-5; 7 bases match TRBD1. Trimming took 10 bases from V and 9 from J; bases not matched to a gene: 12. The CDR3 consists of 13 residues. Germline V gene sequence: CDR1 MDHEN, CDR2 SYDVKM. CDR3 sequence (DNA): TGTGCCACCGATACAGGGGCCCGAGGGCCCCAGCATTTT. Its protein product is CATDTGARGPQHF.

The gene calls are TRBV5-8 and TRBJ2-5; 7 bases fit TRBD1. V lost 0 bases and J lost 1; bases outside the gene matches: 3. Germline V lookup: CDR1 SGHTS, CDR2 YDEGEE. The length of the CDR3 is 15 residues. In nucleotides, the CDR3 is TGTGCCAGCAGCTTGGGGGACAGTACCCAAGAGACCCAGTACTTC. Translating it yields CASSLGDSTQETQYF.

CDR3 nucleotide sequence: TGTGCCAGCAGCGACCCCGGAACAGATACGCAGTATTTT. Amino acids: CASSDPGTDTQYF. The rearrangement links TRBV6-2 or TRBV6-3 to TRBJ2-3; D is unclear. Germline V lookup: CDR1 MNHEY, CDR2 SVGEGT. The CDR3 contains 13 residues. With 6 bases removed from V and 3 bases from J, the gap between germline ends came to 10 bases.

The CDR3 region is CASSRSFLSNTGELFF. The CDR3 DNA reads as TGTGCCAGCAGCCGCTCCTTTCTCTCGAACACCGGGGAGCTGTTTTTT. The rearrangement uses TRBV6-4 and TRBJ2-2; D call uncertain. Per the germline V gene, CDR1 is MRHNA and CDR2 is SNTAGT. The CDR3 sequence is 16 residues long. With 6 bases removed from V and 0 bases from J, the gap between germline ends came to 14 bases.

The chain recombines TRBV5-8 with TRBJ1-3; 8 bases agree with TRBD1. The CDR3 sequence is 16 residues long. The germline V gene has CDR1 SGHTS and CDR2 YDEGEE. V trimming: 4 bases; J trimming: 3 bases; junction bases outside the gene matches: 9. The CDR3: CASSADRANLGNTIYF. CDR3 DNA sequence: TGTGCCAGCAGCGCGGACAGGGCGAATCTTGGAAACACCATATATTTT. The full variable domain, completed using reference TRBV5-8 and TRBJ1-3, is EAGVTQSPTHLIKTRGQQATLRCSPISGHTSVYWYQQALGLGLQFLLWYDEGEERNRGNFPPRFSGRQFPNYSSELNVNALELEDSALYLCASSADRANLGNTIYFGEGSWLTVV.